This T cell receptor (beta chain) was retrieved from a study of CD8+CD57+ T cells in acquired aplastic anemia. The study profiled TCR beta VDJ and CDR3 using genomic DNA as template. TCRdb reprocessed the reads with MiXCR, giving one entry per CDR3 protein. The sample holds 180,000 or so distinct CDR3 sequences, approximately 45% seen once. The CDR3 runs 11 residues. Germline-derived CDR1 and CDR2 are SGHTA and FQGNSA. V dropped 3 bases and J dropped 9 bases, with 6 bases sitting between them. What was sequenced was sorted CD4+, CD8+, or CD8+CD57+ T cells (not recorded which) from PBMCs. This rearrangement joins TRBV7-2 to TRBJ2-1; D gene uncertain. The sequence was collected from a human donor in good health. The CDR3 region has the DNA TGTGCCAGCAGCTTCACCCTTGAGCAGTTCTTC. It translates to CASSFTLEQFF. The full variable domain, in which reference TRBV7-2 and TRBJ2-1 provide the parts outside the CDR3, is GAGVSQSPSNKVTEKGKDVELRCDPISGHTALYWYRQSLGQGLEFLIYFQGNSAPDKSGLPSDRFSAERTGGSVSTLTIQRTQQEDSAVYLCASSFTLEQFFGPGTRLTVL.